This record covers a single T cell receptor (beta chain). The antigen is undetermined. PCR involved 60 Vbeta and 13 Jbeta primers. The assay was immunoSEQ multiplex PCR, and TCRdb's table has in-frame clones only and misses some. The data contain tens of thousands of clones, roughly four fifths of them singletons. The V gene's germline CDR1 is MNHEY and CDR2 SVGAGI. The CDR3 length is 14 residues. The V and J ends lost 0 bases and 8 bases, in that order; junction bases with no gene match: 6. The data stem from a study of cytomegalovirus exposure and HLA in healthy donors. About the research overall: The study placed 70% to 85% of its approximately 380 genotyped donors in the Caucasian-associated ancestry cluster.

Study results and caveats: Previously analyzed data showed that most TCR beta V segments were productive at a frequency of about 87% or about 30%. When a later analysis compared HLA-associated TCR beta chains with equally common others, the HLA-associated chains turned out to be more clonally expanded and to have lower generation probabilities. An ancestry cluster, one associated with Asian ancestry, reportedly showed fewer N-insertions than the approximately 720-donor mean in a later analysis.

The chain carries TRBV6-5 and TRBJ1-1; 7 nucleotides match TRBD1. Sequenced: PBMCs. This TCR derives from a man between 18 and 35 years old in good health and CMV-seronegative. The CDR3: CASSYSIRGLEAFF. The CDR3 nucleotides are TGTGCCAGCAGTTACTCGATTAGGGGGCTAGAAGCTTTCTTT.